This T cell receptor beta chain emerged from a study of patients and donors after allogeneic stem cell transplantation. This clonotype occurred many times. TCRdb re-called the RT-PCR reads through MiXCR, storing one row per CDR3 protein. Of around 160,000 distinct CDR3 sequences in the sample, over 25% were seen once. The germline V gene encodes CDR1 MNHNS and CDR2 SASEGT. Trimming pared 6 bases from V and 6 bases from J, leaving 29 bases between. CDR3 length: 19 amino acids. Source material: blood, either unsorted or a sorted T cell fraction (not recorded which). V and J are TRBV6-1 and TRBJ2-2; tentatively, D is TRBD2 (5 bases). The source is a human donor who was either an allogeneic HSCT recipient or a stem cell or donor lymphocyte infusion donor (not recorded which). It is not recorded whose cells these are; they may come from a transplant donor. The CDR3 sequence is CASSSFPLSGPGSPGELFF. The CDR3 DNA reads TGTGCCAGCAGCTCATTTCCCCTCAGCGGACCCGGGTCTCCCGGGGAGCTGTTTTTT.